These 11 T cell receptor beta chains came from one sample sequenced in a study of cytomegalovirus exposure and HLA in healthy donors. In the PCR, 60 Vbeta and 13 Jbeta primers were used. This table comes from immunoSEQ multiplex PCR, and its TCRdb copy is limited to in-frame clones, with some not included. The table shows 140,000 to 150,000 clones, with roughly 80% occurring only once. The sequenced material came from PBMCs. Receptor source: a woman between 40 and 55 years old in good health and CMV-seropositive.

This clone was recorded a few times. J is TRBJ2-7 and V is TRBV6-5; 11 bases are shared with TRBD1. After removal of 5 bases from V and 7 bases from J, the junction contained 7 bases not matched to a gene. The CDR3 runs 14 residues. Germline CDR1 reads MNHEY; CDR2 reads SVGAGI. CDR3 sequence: CASSDGQGAEEQYF. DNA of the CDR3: TGTGCCAGCAGTGACGGACAGGGGGCGGAGGAGCAGTACTTC.

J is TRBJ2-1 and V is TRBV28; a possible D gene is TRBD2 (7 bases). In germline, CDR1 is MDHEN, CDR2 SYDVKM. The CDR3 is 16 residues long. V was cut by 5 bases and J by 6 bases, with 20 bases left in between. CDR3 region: CASSIPGGRGSNEQFF. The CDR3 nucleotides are TGTGCCAGCAGTATACCCGGGGGGCGGGGGTCCAATGAGCAGTTCTTC.

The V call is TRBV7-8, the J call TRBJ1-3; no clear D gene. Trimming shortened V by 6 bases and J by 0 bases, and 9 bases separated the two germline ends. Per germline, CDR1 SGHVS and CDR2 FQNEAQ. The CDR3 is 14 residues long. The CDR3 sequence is CASSHSASGNTIYF. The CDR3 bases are TGTGCCAGCAGTCATAGTGCCTCTGGAAACACCATATATTTT.

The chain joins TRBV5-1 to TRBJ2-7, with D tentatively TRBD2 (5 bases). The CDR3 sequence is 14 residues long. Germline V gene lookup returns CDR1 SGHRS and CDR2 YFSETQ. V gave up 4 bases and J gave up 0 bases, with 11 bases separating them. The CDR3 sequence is CASSPDFRSYEQYF. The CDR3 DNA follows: TGCGCCAGCAGCCCGGACTTCCGCTCCTACGAGCAGTACTTC.

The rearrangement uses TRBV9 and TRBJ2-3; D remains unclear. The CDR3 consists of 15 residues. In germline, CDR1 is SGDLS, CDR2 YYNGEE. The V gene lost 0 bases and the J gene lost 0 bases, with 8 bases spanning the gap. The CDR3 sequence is CASSVGVVSTDTQYF. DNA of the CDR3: TGTGCCAGCAGCGTAGGTGTAGTCAGCACAGATACGCAGTATTTT.

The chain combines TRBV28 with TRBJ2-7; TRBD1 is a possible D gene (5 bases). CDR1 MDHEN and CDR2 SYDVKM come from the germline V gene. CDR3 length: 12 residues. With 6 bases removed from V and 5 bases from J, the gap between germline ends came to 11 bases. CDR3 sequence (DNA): TGTGCCAGCAGGGACAAATTCGACGAGCAGTACTTC. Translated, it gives CASRDKFDEQYF.

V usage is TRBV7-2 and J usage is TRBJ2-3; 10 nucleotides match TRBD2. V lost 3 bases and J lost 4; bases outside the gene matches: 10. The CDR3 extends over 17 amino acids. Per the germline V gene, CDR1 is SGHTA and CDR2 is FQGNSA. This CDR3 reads CASSFLNLAGDPDTQYF. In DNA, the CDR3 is TGTGCCAGCAGCTTCCTGAATCTAGCGGGGGATCCAGATACGCAGTATTTT. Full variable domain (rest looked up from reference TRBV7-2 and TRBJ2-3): GAGVSQSPSNKVTEKGKDVELRCDPISGHTALYWYRQSLGQGLEFLIYFQGNSAPDKSGLPSDRFSAERTGGSVSTLTIQRTQQEDSAVYLCASSFLNLAGDPDTQYFGPGTRLTVL.

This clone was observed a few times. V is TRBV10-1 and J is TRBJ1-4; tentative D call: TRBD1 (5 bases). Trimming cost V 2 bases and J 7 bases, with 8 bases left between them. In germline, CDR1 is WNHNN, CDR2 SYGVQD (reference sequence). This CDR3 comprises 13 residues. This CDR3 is CASSEITGEKLFF. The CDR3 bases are TGCGCCAGCAGTGAGATTACAGGTGAAAAACTGTTTTTT.

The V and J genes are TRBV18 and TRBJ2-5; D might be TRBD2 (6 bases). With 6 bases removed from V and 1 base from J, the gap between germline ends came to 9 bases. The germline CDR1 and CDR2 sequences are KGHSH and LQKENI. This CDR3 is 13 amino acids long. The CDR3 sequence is CASSRDFQETQYF. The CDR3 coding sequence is TGTGCCAGCTCGCGGGACTTCCAAGAGACCCAGTACTTC.

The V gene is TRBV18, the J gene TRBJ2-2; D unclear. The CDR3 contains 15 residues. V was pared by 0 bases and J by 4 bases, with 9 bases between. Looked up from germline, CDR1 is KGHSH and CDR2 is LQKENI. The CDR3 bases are TGTGCCAGCTCACCACCGATCCGGTCCACCGGGGAGCTGTTTTTT. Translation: CASSPPIRSTGELFF.

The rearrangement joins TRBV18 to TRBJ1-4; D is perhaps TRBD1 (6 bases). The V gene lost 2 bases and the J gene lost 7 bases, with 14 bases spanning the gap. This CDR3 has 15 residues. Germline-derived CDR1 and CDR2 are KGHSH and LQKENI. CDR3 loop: CASSPYREGTEKLFF. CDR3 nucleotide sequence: TGTGCCAGCTCACCATACAGGGAAGGGACTGAAAAACTGTTTTTT.